The sequence of this T cell receptor (beta chain) was determined in a study of cytomegalovirus exposure and HLA in healthy donors. Germline-derived CDR1 and CDR2 are SGHAT and FQNNGV. With 3 bases removed from V and 4 bases from J, the gap between germline ends came to 12 bases. This CDR3 has 14 amino acids. Study-level points and caveats: Association of a missense DCLRE1C variant with TCR beta V- and J-gene trimming was reported in a later analysis.

The PCR made use of 60 Vbeta and 13 Jbeta primers. Sequencing used immunoSEQ multiplex PCR; TCRdb keeps in-frame clones, though not all of them. The data contain approximately 180,000 clones, over 70% of them singletons. Comment on this clone: The antigen is not known.

The receptor's source is a woman aged 25 to 45 in good health and CMV-seronegative. Input material: PBMCs. V usage is TRBV11-2 and J usage is TRBJ2-5; a possible D gene is TRBD2 (6 bases). DNA for the CDR3: TGTGCCAGCAGCTTCTCCGGGAGTTCAGAGACCCAGTACTTC. It codes for CASSFSGSSETQYF. Filled out from reference TRBV11-2 and TRBJ2-5, the complete variable domain reads EAGVAQSPRYKIIEKRQSVAFWCNPISGHATLYWYQQILGQGPKLLIQFQNNGVVDDSQLPKDRFSAERLKGVDSTLKIQPAKLEDSAVYLCASSFSGSSETQYFGPGTRLLVL.